This T cell receptor (beta chain) is drawn from a study of T cell responses to AZD1222 COVID-19 vaccine. CDR3 size: 16 residues. Germline values: CDR1 SGHVS, CDR2 FQNEAQ. Trimming left V 5 bases short and J 0 bases short, with 14 bases between. The repertoire was sequenced with immunoSEQ multiplex PCR; TCRdb's copy has only in-frame clones and lacks some. The sample contains approximately 120,000 clones, roughly 86% of which appear only once. In its sample, this clone was seen once. Its antigen is unidentified. Findings of the study overall: Spike-specific TCR repertoires showed rising breadth and depth after two AZD1222 doses. Reportedly, nearly half of unique spike TCRs recognized epitopes outside B.1.351/B.1.1.7 mutations.

This TCR derives from an adult who received the AZD1222 COVID-19 vaccine. The V gene is TRBV7-8, the J gene TRBJ2-1; TRBD2 might be the D (5 bases). The sample was peripheral blood, taken 28 days after the second AZD1222 dose. CDR3 residues: CASSLRGRISYNEQFF. CDR3 in DNA: TGTGCCAGCAGCCTCAGAGGGAGAATCTCCTACAATGAGCAGTTCTTC.